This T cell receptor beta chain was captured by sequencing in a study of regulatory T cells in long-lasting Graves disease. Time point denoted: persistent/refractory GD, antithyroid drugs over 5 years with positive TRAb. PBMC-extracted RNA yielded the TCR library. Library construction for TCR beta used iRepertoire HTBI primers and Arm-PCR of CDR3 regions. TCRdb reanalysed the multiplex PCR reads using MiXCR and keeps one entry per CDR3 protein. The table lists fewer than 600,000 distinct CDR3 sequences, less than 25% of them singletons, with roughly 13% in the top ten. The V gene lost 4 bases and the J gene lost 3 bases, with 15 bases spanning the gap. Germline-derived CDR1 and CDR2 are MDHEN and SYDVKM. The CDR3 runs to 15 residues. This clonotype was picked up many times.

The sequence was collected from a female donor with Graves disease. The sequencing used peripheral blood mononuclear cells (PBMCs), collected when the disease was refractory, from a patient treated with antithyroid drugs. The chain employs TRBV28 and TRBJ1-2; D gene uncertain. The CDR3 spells CASSSQTAADYGYTF. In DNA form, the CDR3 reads TGTGCCAGCAGTTCACAGACTGCCGCGGACTATGGCTACACCTTC.